This entry lists 13 T cell receptor beta chains sequenced from one sample in a study of beta chain features in type 1 diabetes (dated by TCRdb to between 2017 and 2018). The receptor library was made with the immunoSEQ multiplex PCR assay. The entire isolated RNA was reverse transcribed using the High Capacity cDNA Reverse Transcription Kit, and thus expressed TCRB transcripts were sequenced. TCRdb took over this immuneACCESS table, retaining in-frame rearrangements with V and J assigned. Such tables are incomplete; in checked studies, under half of the missing clones stem from an unresolved V gene, and the remainder is unexplained. This sample comprises 860,000 or so clones, roughly 17% of them detected only once. 0.02% to 0.03% of the sample rests with the top ten. Material: naive CD4+ T cells from blood. The label giving this sample's cell subset or site can be read as: true naive CD4+ T cells. Receptors originate from a woman under 30 in good health.

This clone occurred a few times. J is TRBJ1-5 and V is TRBV6-1; a possible D gene is TRBD1 (6 bases). Trimming left V 5 bases short and J 2 bases short, with 13 bases between. Germline CDR1 is MNHNS and CDR2 is SASEGT. This CDR3 contains 15 residues. CDR3 coding DNA: TGTGCCAGCAGTCCAAATCCAGGGGGCAATCAGCCCCAGCATTTT. This codes for CASSPNPGGNQPQHF.

In its sample, this clone was seen a few times. The J gene is TRBJ2-2, the V gene TRBV29-1, with 8 positions matching TRBD1. The CDR3 spans 13 residues. Germline values: CDR1 SQVTM, CDR2 ANQGSEA. The J segment lost 6 bases and the V segment lost 7 bases, leaving 7 bases of the junction unmatched. CDR3 DNA: TGCAGCGCTGGGGACAGGAAGCCCGGGGAGCTGTTTTTT. This sequence encodes CSAGDRKPGELFF.

CDR3 bases: TGTGCCACCAGCAGAGATCTTTCCCACCGGAGGAATGAGCAGTTCTTC. Its translation: CATSRDLSHRRNEQFF. V and J are TRBV15 and TRBJ2-1; possible D gene TRBD2, 5 bases. The CDR3 loop spans 16 amino acids. The V end lost 0 bases, the J end lost 7 bases, and 16 bases lay between the germline ends. Germline values: CDR1 LNHNV, CDR2 YYDKDF (reference sequence).

This clone occurred a few times. The rearrangement uses TRBV2 and TRBJ2-5; no clear D. Germline lookup yields CDR1 SNHLY and CDR2 FYNNEI. The V end lost 7 bases, the J end lost 7 bases, and 10 bases lay between the germline ends. The CDR3 totals 11 residues. CDR3 nucleotides: TGTGCCAGCAAAAGAGACGGGACCCAGTACTTC. This encodes CASKRDGTQYF.

The chain carries TRBV10-3 and TRBJ2-3; 8 bases line up with TRBD2. Germline assignment: CDR1 ENHRY and CDR2 SYGVKD. The V segment lost 11 bases and the J segment 0 bases; nucleotides outside the gene matches: 10. There are 15 residues in the CDR3. The DNA for the CDR3 is TGTGCCCTAGCTTCCGTAGCGGGGAGCACAGATACGCAGTATTTT. Translation: CALASVAGSTDTQYF.

The V call is TRBV18, the J call TRBJ1-2; unclear D gene. From germline, CDR1 is KGHSH and CDR2 LQKENI. The V end lost 0 bases, the J end lost 3 bases, and 5 bases lay between the germline ends. The CDR3 length is 13 residues. CDR3: CASSPPTDYGYTF. Written as DNA, the CDR3 is TGTGCCAGCTCACCACCCACCGACTATGGCTACACCTTC.

This chain uses TRBV5-6 with TRBJ2-5, with D perhaps TRBD2 (6 bases). The length of the CDR3 is 14 residues. The germline gives CDR1 SGHDT, CDR2 YYEEEE. Trimming removed 3 bases from V and 5 bases from J, with 14 bases in between. CDR3 coding DNA: TGTGCCAGCAGCTCTCCGTGGGGGAGGGAGACCCAGTACTTC. It is translated as CASSSPWGRETQYF.

The V call is TRBV7-9, the J call TRBJ2-1; no clear D. The CDR3 totals 11 residues. Germline V gene lookup returns CDR1 SEHNR and CDR2 FQNEAQ (reference sequence). V was trimmed by 8 bases and J by 7 bases, leaving 9 bases between them. The CDR3 DNA reads as TGTGCCAGCTCGAAGGGAAATGAGCAGTTCTTC. Its translation: CASSKGNEQFF.

This clone was found a few times. The genes are TRBV7-2 and TRBJ2-3; the D gene is possibly TRBD1 (5 bases). The V and J ends lost 2 bases and 2 bases respectively, with 23 bases between them. Germline CDR1 reads SGHTA; CDR2 reads FQGNSA. This CDR3 region has 19 residues. CDR3 coding DNA: TGTGCCAGCAGCTTAAGGGGCACAGGACGGCAGAACCTCACAGATACGCAGTATTTT. Amino acids: CASSLRGTGRQNLTDTQYF.

The table lists this clone with a few counts. The chain links TRBV7-3 to TRBJ2-5; TRBD2 matches at 9 bases. The ends lost 0 bases at V and 5 bases at J; junction bases unmatched: 10. CDR3 length: 17 amino acids. Germline V gene sequence: CDR1 SGHTA, CDR2 FQGTGA. This CDR3 reads CASSLTAGLAIGETQYF. As DNA, the CDR3 is TGTGCCAGCAGCTTAACCGCGGGACTAGCTATCGGGGAGACCCAGTACTTC.

In regard to this clone: This sample includes further DNA sequences coding for the same CDR3. The chain couples TRBV28 to TRBJ1-3; a weak D match, TRBD1 (5 bases). Per germline, CDR1 MDHEN and CDR2 SYDVKM. The CDR3 sequence is 15 residues long. The V end was cut by 4 bases, the J end by 0 bases, with 10 bases between. CDR3 sequence (DNA): TGTGCCAGCAGTTCGGGGCAGACCTCTGGAAACACCATATATTTT. Amino acids: CASSSGQTSGNTIYF.

This clone was seen more than once but under ten times. V and J are TRBV7-6 and TRBJ2-7; TRBD1 matches 11 bases. CDR3 length equals 14 residues. The J segment lost 9 bases and the V segment lost 5 bases, leaving 9 bases of the junction unmatched. The germline V gene encodes CDR1 SGHVS and CDR2 FNYEAQ. The CDR3 nucleotides are TGTGCCAGCAGCCCGAGGACAGGGGGCATCGGGCAGTACTTC. This codes for CASSPRTGGIGQYF.

V and J are TRBV7-6 and TRBJ1-5; no firm D call. Per germline, CDR1 SGHVS and CDR2 FNYEAQ. CDR3 length: 13 amino acids. Deletions cut 2 bases from V and 7 bases from J, with 9 bases between. The CDR3, as DNA: TGTGCCAGCAGCTTACAAGTCCGGCAGCCCCAGCATTTT. Amino acids: CASSLQVRQPQHF.